This entry lists 32 T cell receptor beta chains sequenced from one sample in a study of shared clonotypes between healthy human individuals. Naive CD8 isolation took CD45RO-negative cells positively selected for CCR7 and excluded terminally differentiated effector memory CD45RA+ cells. Sequenced by immunoSEQ multiplex PCR; TCRdb stores in-frame clones only, minus some. The sample holds roughly 2,000,000 clones, about 94% seen once. Material for sequencing was naive CD8+ T cells from PBMCs. Receptors were obtained from a man aged 18 to 35 in good health. Some clones in this sample may be carry-over from other donors' samples.

This rearrangement joins TRBV9 to TRBJ1-2; D call uncertain. With 0 bases removed from V and 5 bases from J, the gap between germline ends came to 14 bases. The CDR3 has 15 amino acids. The germline gives CDR1 SGDLS, CDR2 YYNGEE. The CDR3 DNA follows: TGTGCCAGCAGCGTAGGAGAGCGGGCCCCTTATGGCTACACCTTC. Residues: CASSVGERAPYGYTF.

This chain links TRBV7-9 with TRBJ1-1, with unresolved D. CDR3 length: 12 amino acids. V was cut by 6 bases and J by 8 bases, with 13 bases left in between. The germline V gene encodes CDR1 SEHNR and CDR2 FQNEAQ (reference sequence). CDR3 DNA: TGTGCCAGCAGGGCTGACCTAGCAGAAGCTTTCTTT. Translated: CASRADLAEAFF.

Remarks on this clone: This sample also contains other DNA sequences that code for the same CDR3. V gene TRBV9 combines with J gene TRBJ2-1; D remains ambiguous. Germline CDR1 is SGDLS and CDR2 is YYNGEE. The CDR3 extends over 16 amino acids. V lost 0 bases to trimming and J lost 0 bases, with 10 bases between them. The CDR3 here is CASSVGGRSSYNEQFF. Written as DNA, the CDR3 is TGTGCCAGCAGCGTAGGCGGCCGCAGCTCCTACAATGAGCAGTTCTTC.

As to this clone: Relative to the germline gene, one junction end is altered; a read error may explain this. The chain links TRBV6-1 to TRBJ2-7; D not resolved. The CDR3 is made up of 12 amino acids. Per the germline V gene, CDR1 is MNHNS and CDR2 is SASEGT. The DNA of the CDR3 is TGTGCCAGCAGTGAATTTTCCGGGCCTAAGGACTTC. Residues: CASSEFSGPKDF.

This chain joins TRBV28 and TRBJ2-1; 10 bases are a match to TRBD1. The CDR3 runs 18 residues. Unmatched junction bases numbered 13, after V lost 5 bases and J lost 3 bases. The V gene's germline CDR1 is MDHEN and CDR2 SYDVKM. The CDR3 reads CASSPVVRDRGVYNEQFF. CDR3 DNA: TGTGCCAGCAGTCCAGTTGTGAGGGACAGGGGAGTCTACAATGAGCAGTTCTTC.

The chain has TRBV7-9 and TRBJ1-1; D unresolved. The CDR3 runs 14 residues. CDR1 and CDR2 from the germline V gene are SEHNR and FQNEAQ (reference sequence). Trimming took off 5 bases at V and 3 bases at J, with 13 bases between the two ends. CDR3 sequence reads: CASSRVGRDTEAFF. CDR3 in DNA: TGTGCCAGCAGCAGGGTGGGGAGGGACACTGAAGCTTTCTTT.

This clone was observed a handful of times. The rearrangement joins TRBV9 to TRBJ2-1, with a tentative D call TRBD2 (5 bases). Trimming removed 1 base from V and 0 bases from J, with 11 bases in between. The CDR3 runs to 16 residues. In germline, CDR1 is SGDLS, CDR2 YYNGEE. This CDR3 reads CASSVSGLSSYNEQFF. The CDR3 DNA is TGTGCCAGCAGCGTAAGCGGTCTCAGCTCCTACAATGAGCAGTTCTTC.

This clone came up once. The chain has TRBV7-8 and TRBJ2-2, with D perhaps assigned TRBD1 or TRBD2 (6 bases each). The germline gives CDR1 SGHVS, CDR2 FQNEAQ. This CDR3 is built from 15 residues. Trimming left V 6 bases short and J 2 bases short, with 13 bases between. CDR3 amino acids: CASRGGYPNTGELFF. In nucleotides, the CDR3 is TGTGCCAGCAGGGGGGGCTACCCAAACACCGGGGAGCTGTTTTTT.

The gene calls are TRBV9 and TRBJ2-3, with D possibly matching TRBD2 (6 bases). Germline V gene data show CDR1 as SGDLS and CDR2 as YYNGEE. This CDR3 is built from 16 residues. V dropped 2 bases and J dropped 0 bases, with 13 bases sitting between them. As DNA, the CDR3 is TGTGCCAGCAGCGTCCATCCTAGCGCAAGCACAGATACGCAGTATTTT. As protein: CASSVHPSASTDTQYF.

This chain connects TRBV11-2 to TRBJ2-7, with unresolved D. In germline, CDR1 is SGHAT, CDR2 FQNNGV. V was cut by 3 bases and J by 6 bases, with 12 bases left in between. CDR3 size: 13 residues. The CDR3 nucleotides are TGTGCCAGCAGCTTCTCCGGCAGTTCCGAGCAGTACTTC. Protein: CASSFSGSSEQYF.

This chain links TRBV28 with TRBJ2-3; 7 nucleotides align to TRBD2. Germline CDR1 and CDR2: MDHEN and SYDVKM. V gave up 6 bases and J gave up 0 bases; unmatched junction bases: 21. The CDR3 is 20 amino acids. CDR3 region: CASSPPKGAGASASTDTQYF. The CDR3 region has the DNA TGTGCCAGCAGCCCACCCAAAGGGGCGGGAGCTTCTGCTAGCACAGATACGCAGTATTTT.

This chain connects TRBV27 to TRBJ1-2, with D perhaps matching TRBD1 (5 bases). Trimming shortened V by 2 bases and J by 1 base, and 14 bases separated the two germline ends. The CDR3 is made up of 16 amino acids. Per germline, CDR1 MNHEY and CDR2 SMNVEV (reference sequence). CDR3: CASSLKAAGNNYGYTF. The CDR3 region has the DNA TGTGCCAGCAGTTTAAAGGCAGCAGGGAATAACTATGGCTACACCTTC.

This chain joins TRBV5-6 and TRBJ2-7, with a weak D call TRBD1 (6 bases). V was clipped by 2 bases and J by 6 bases, with 15 bases between them. Germline V CDR1 and CDR2: SGHDT, YYEEEE. The CDR3 is 14 amino acids. CDR3 sequence reads: CASSFGQGQLEQYF. Here the CDR3 DNA reads TGTGCCAGCAGCTTCGGCCAGGGGCAGCTCGAGCAGTACTTC.

The chain is built from TRBV7-9 and TRBJ2-3; D is possibly TRBD1 (6 bases). Germline V gene sequence: CDR1 SEHNR, CDR2 FQNEAQ (reference sequence). The CDR3 runs to 14 residues. Trimming removed 7 bases from V and 1 base from J, with 12 bases in between. The CDR3, as DNA: TGTGCCAGCACCGTGGACAGTGGCACAGATACGCAGTATTTT. Protein product: CASTVDSGTDTQYF. Using reference TRBV7-9 and TRBJ2-3 for the parts outside the CDR3, the full variable domain is DTGVSQNPRHKITKRGQNVTFRCDPISEHNRLYWYRQTLGQGPEFLTYFQNEAQLEKSRLLSDRFSAERPKGSFSTLEIQRTEQGDSAMYLCASTVDSGTDTQYFGPGTRLTVL.

J is TRBJ2-2 and V is TRBV19; 10 bases agree with TRBD1. Germline V gene lookup returns CDR1 LNHDA and CDR2 SQIVND (reference sequence). The CDR3 is made up of 14 amino acids. Losses at the gene ends were 6 bases for V and 6 bases for J; bases not matched to a gene: 4. CDR3 protein: CASRHGTGAGELFF. For the CDR3, the DNA is TGTGCCAGTAGACACGGGACAGGGGCCGGGGAGCTGTTTTTT.

This rearrangement joins TRBV9 to TRBJ2-2, with D maybe TRBD2 (6 bases). V was shortened by 4 bases and J by 8 bases, with 36 bases between the two germline ends. The germline gives CDR1 SGDLS, CDR2 YYNGEE. The CDR3 loop spans 21 amino acids. Here the CDR3 DNA reads TGTGCCAGCAGCTTAAGCCGGGACTCCGACCAACTCTTTAACACCGGGGGGGAGCTGTTTTTT. Encoded protein: CASSLSRDSDQLFNTGGELFF.

The chain links TRBV27 to TRBJ2-7; 10 bases match TRBD1. Losses at the gene ends were 1 base for V and 4 bases for J; bases not matched to a gene: 4. Germline V gene lookup returns CDR1 MNHEY and CDR2 SMNVEV (reference sequence). CDR3 length equals 15 residues. As DNA, the CDR3 is TGTGCCAGCAGTTTATTGGGGGACAGGGGATACGAGCAGTACTTC. It encodes CASSLLGDRGYEQYF.

The chain links TRBV4-1 to TRBJ1-4, with 8 bases matching TRBD1. The CDR3 has 16 amino acids. J lost 8 bases, V lost 2 bases, and 10 bases had no gene match. CDR1 is MGHRA and CDR2 is YSYEKL in the germline V gene. Written as DNA, the CDR3 is TGCGCCAGCAGCCAACCTAGGACAGGGTCGGACGAAAAACTGTTTTTT. This translates into CASSQPRTGSDEKLFF.

This clone was found a few times. The chain employs TRBV5-4 and TRBJ1-2; D is unclear. This CDR3 is 14 amino acids long. Trimming stripped 4 bases from V and 4 bases from J, with 14 bases between. The germline CDR1 and CDR2 sequences are SGHNT and YYREEE (reference sequence). The CDR3 DNA reads TGTGCCAGCAGCCCCGGGGTAGCGCCCTATGGCTACACCTTC. Protein sequence: CASSPGVAPYGYTF.

The J gene is TRBJ2-4, the V gene TRBV6-5; no reliable D call. The CDR3 totals 15 residues. V lost 5 bases and J 1 base, leaving 12 bases between the germline ends. The germline gives CDR1 MNHEY, CDR2 SVGAGI. The CDR3 coding sequence is TGTGCCAGCAGTCTGCAGTGGAGCGCCAAAAACATTCAGTACTTC. The encoded protein is CASSLQWSAKNIQYF.

In the case of this clone: Other DNA sequences in this sample translate to the same CDR3. J is TRBJ2-1 and V is TRBV7-3; D unresolved. Trimming cost V 5 bases and J 1 base, with 9 bases left between them. Looked up from germline, CDR1 is SGHTA and CDR2 is FQGTGA. There are 14 residues in the CDR3. The CDR3 region is CASSPTGSYNEQFF. The CDR3 nucleotides are TGTGCCAGCAGCCCAACCGGGTCCTACAATGAGCAGTTCTTC. Drawing the rest from reference TRBV7-3 and TRBJ2-1, the complete variable domain is GAGVSQTPSNKVTEKGKYVELRCDPISGHTALYWYRQSLGQGPEFLIYFQGTGAADDSGLPNDRFFAVRPEGSVSTLKIQRTERGDSAVYLCASSPTGSYNEQFFGPGTRLTVL.

This CDR3 is CASSWNSLLNYGYTF. The CDR3 nucleotides are TGTGCCAGCAGCTGGAACAGCCTCCTCAACTATGGCTACACCTTC. V is TRBV7-9 and J is TRBJ1-2; no definite D call. The germline gives CDR1 SEHNR, CDR2 FQNEAQ (reference sequence). V was pared by 4 bases and J by 2 bases, with 14 bases between. The CDR3 extends over 15 amino acids.

This chain links TRBV29-1 with TRBJ1-3; D remains unclear. The CDR3 loop spans 13 amino acids. The V end was cut by 1 base, the J end by 2 bases, with 6 bases between. The germline gives CDR1 SQVTM, CDR2 ANQGSEA. CDR3 residues: CSVEVRTGNTIYF. The CDR3 DNA reads TGCAGCGTTGAAGTAAGAACTGGAAACACCATATATTTT.

CDR3 residues: CASSDPSVGAGTGELFF. The CDR3 DNA reads TGCGCCAGCAGTGACCCGAGTGTTGGGGCGGGAACCGGGGAGCTGTTTTTT. V and J are TRBV10-1 and TRBJ2-2; D possibly corresponds to TRBD2 (6 bases). The CDR3 sequence is 17 residues long. Trimming took off 3 bases at V and 5 bases at J, with 19 bases between the two ends. CDR1 and CDR2 (germline): WNHNN, SYGVQD (reference sequence).

The chain joins TRBV6-6 to TRBJ1-1, with TRBD1 identical over 12 bases. With V trimmed by 7 bases and J by 0 bases, 6 bases remained unmatched. The germline gives CDR1 MNHNY, CDR2 SVGAGI (reference sequence). The CDR3 spans 16 residues. The CDR3 region is CASNPGDRGLNTEAFF. CDR3 in DNA: TGTGCCAGCAACCCAGGGGACAGGGGGCTGAACACTGAAGCTTTCTTT.

This chain links TRBV28 with TRBJ2-3, with 12 bases aligning to TRBD2. This CDR3 spans 15 amino acids. The V and J ends lost 6 bases and 8 bases, in that order; junction bases with no gene match: 9. Germline values: CDR1 MDHEN, CDR2 SYDVKM. CDR3: CASRPLAGGSATQYF. CDR3 sequence (DNA): TGTGCCAGCAGACCTCTAGCGGGAGGGAGCGCTACGCAGTATTTT.

V is TRBV4-3 and J is TRBJ1-3; tentative D call: TRBD1 (6 bases). Trimming removed 1 base at V and 2 bases at J, with 12 bases between. Germline V gene sequence: CDR1 LGHNA, CDR2 YSLEER. The CDR3 spans 16 residues. CDR3 region: CASSQVSEGAGNTIYF. The CDR3 bases are TGCGCCAGCAGCCAAGTCTCGGAGGGGGCTGGAAACACCATATATTTT.

The rearrangement joins TRBV5-1 to TRBJ2-1; 7 bases line up with TRBD1. The CDR3 runs 15 residues. The germline gives CDR1 SGHRS, CDR2 YFSETQ. The J segment lost 1 base and the V segment lost 4 bases, leaving 5 bases of the junction unmatched. The CDR3 region has the DNA TGCGCCAGCAGCCCGACAGGGAGTTCCTACAATGAGCAGTTCTTC. Protein sequence: CASSPTGSSYNEQFF.

This sequence joins TRBV11-2 and TRBJ2-7, with 7 bases aligning to TRBD1. The germline V gene encodes CDR1 SGHAT and CDR2 FQNNGV. The CDR3 sequence is 15 residues long. V shed 2 bases and J 1 base; nucleotides not matched to a gene: 5. For the CDR3, the DNA is TGTGCCAGCAGCTTAACTAACAGGGGATCCTACGAGCAGTACTTC. Translation gives CASSLTNRGSYEQYF.

The chain carries TRBV30 and TRBJ2-7, with 10 bases lining up with TRBD2. This CDR3 region has 13 residues. Germline V gene lookup returns CDR1 GTSNPN and CDR2 SVGIG (reference sequence). The trim removed 6 bases at V and 4 bases at J, leaving 6 bases unmatched. CDR3 region: CACSSGSLYEQYF. CDR3 nucleotide sequence: TGTGCCTGTTCTAGCGGGAGTCTGTACGAGCAGTACTTC.

Turning to this clone: The identical CDR3 is also encoded by other nucleotide sequences in the sample. The rearrangement uses TRBV9 and TRBJ2-1, with D unclear. The germline gives CDR1 SGDLS, CDR2 YYNGEE. The germline V and J ends were trimmed by 0 bases and 5 bases, with 6 bases remaining between them. The CDR3 has 13 amino acids. Here the CDR3 DNA reads TGTGCCAGCAGCGTAGACGGTGACAATGAGCAGTTCTTC. Translation: CASSVDGDNEQFF.

The chain recombines TRBV29-1 with TRBJ1-2; perhaps TRBD1 as D (6 bases). V was clipped by 4 bases and J by 7 bases, with 22 bases between them. The CDR3 totals 15 residues. Germline-derived CDR1 and CDR2 are SQVTM and ANQGSEA. The CDR3 region is CSVVTPDLPRGGYTF. For the CDR3, the DNA is TGCAGCGTTGTAACCCCGGACCTCCCCAGGGGTGGCTACACCTTC.